Listed below are T cell receptor beta chains from one sample, sequenced in a study of circulating and synovial CD4+ cells in juvenile arthritis. Sequencing was performed with immunoSEQ multiplex PCR; in TCRdb, only in-frame clones are kept and a portion is missing. Here the sample spans around 16,000 clones, under 95% being singletons. The sequenced sample consisted of CD4+ T cells from blood. The source is a human donor with juvenile idiopathic arthritis. Each CDR3 is given without its conserved first and last residue. Expanded clones get a size class; other rows say once, few or many, or leave the size out.

cdr3_aa: ASRSDSEYEQY
clone_size: .
j_call: TRBJ2-7
v_call: TRBV27

cdr3_aa: ASSLEHSYEQY
clone_size: .
j_call: TRBJ2-7
v_call: TRBV4-2

cdr3_aa: ASSRDRVGGYT
clone_size: .
j_call: TRBJ1-2
v_call: TRBV7-3

cdr3_aa: ASSPSPGTNYGYT
clone_size: .
j_call: TRBJ1-2
v_call: TRBV18

cdr3_aa: ASSLRTSGGARTGELF
clone_size: few
j_call: TRBJ2-2
v_call: TRBV7-2

cdr3_aa: ASSLDRLGTEAF
clone_size: .
j_call: TRBJ1-1
v_call: TRBV11-2

cdr3_aa: ASWGQADEQY
clone_size: .
j_call: TRBJ2-7
v_call: TRBV6-6

cdr3_aa: ASSVGLAEFITYNEQF
clone_size: .
j_call: TRBJ2-1
v_call: TRBV9

cdr3_aa: ASSIQGATARGGYT
clone_size: once
j_call: TRBJ1-2
v_call: TRBV19

cdr3_aa: ASNIPTGGRGYT
clone_size: .
j_call: TRBJ1-2
v_call: TRBV5-6

cdr3_aa: AWSVGADTQY
clone_size: .
j_call: TRBJ2-3
v_call: TRBV30

cdr3_aa: ASSQRGQSNSPLH
clone_size: .
j_call: TRBJ1-6
v_call: TRBV6-1

cdr3_aa: ASTLGQGATDTQY
clone_size: .
j_call: TRBJ2-3
v_call: TRBV5-1

cdr3_aa: ASSVASGGYYEQY
clone_size: few
j_call: TRBJ2-7
v_call: TRBV9

cdr3_aa: ASSLYGANEQF
clone_size: .
j_call: TRBJ2-1
v_call: TRBV11-3

cdr3_aa: ASNRRTGGMETQY
clone_size: .
j_call: TRBJ2-5
v_call: TRBV2